One sample yielded the 16 T cell receptor beta chains listed below, sequenced in a study of response to subunit inactivated influenza vaccine. Via MiXCR, TCRdb re-called the RT-PCR reads, giving one row per CDR3 protein. The sample carries 400,000 to 550,000 distinct CDR3 sequences, around 25% recorded once. The sample consisted of CD4+ T cells sorted from PBMCs, taken less than 6 days after vaccination. The receptors were gathered from a man in his fifties or sixties who received an inactivated influenza vaccine.

This clonotype was counted at least ten times. The gene calls are TRBV24-1 and TRBJ2-3, with TRBD1 matching over 7 bases. Germline-derived CDR1 and CDR2 are KGHDR and SFDVKD. The J segment lost 6 bases and the V segment lost 10 bases, leaving 12 bases of the junction unmatched. The CDR3 sequence is 14 residues long. The CDR3, as DNA: TGTGCCACGAGGGACAGTGGGGAGACTGATACGCAGTATTTT. Translated, it gives CATRDSGETDTQYF.

The rearrangement joins TRBV20-1 to TRBJ2-1, with 8 bases aligning to TRBD2. The CDR3 extends over 15 amino acids. V was clipped by 3 bases and J by 1 base; unmatched bases: 5. In germline, CDR1 is DFQATT, CDR2 SNEGSKA (reference sequence). In DNA form, the CDR3 reads TGCAGTGCTAGCGGGAGGGCCGTTTCCTACAATGAGCAGTTCTTC. As protein: CSASGRAVSYNEQFF.

This clonotype was picked up a small number of times. This chain connects TRBV15 to TRBJ2-1; weak D call: TRBD2 (5 bases). Germline-derived CDR1 and CDR2 are LNHNV and YYDKDF (reference sequence). Trimming removed 4 bases from V and 4 bases from J, with 14 bases in between. The CDR3 extends over 15 amino acids. CDR3 in amino acids: CATSNPRRAYNEQFF. The CDR3, as DNA: TGTGCCACCAGCAACCCTCGGCGGGCTTACAATGAGCAGTTCTTC.

This clonotype was counted many times. The chain couples TRBV20-1 to TRBJ2-5; 9 bases fit TRBD1. This CDR3 is 14 amino acids long. V dropped 7 bases and J dropped 5; count of bases not matched to a gene: 11. Germline V lookup: CDR1 DFQATT, CDR2 SNEGSKA (reference sequence). The chain's CDR3 is CSVPLRQGGETQYF. The CDR3 DNA reads as TGCAGTGTTCCCCTCAGACAGGGGGGGGAGACCCAGTACTTC.

V gene TRBV4-1 combines with J gene TRBJ2-2, with 8 positions matching TRBD2. Germline loops: CDR1 MGHRA, CDR2 YSYEKL. The CDR3 runs 17 residues. Germline trimming cut 2 bases from V and 2 bases from J; bases unmatched to any gene: 7. CDR3 sequence (DNA): TGCGCCAGCAGCCAAAAAGGGCGGGGGGTTAACACCGGGGAGCTGTTTTTT. It encodes CASSQKGRGVNTGELFF.

This clonotype was seen only a few times. The chain uses TRBV7-3 and TRBJ2-1, with 8 bases matching TRBD2. Per germline, CDR1 SGHTA and CDR2 FQGTGA. This CDR3 spans 13 amino acids. The junction had 5 bases not matched to a gene; V was cut back by 6 bases and J by 7 bases. This CDR3 is CASSSIAGNEQFF. The CDR3 DNA follows: TGTGCCAGCAGTTCGATAGCGGGAAATGAGCAGTTCTTC.

The chain carries TRBV11-2 and TRBJ2-2; the match to TRBD1 covers 7 bases. After removal of 5 bases from V and 6 bases from J, the junction contained 9 bases not matched to a gene. The CDR3 has 15 amino acids. The germline V gene encodes CDR1 SGHAT and CDR2 FQNNGV. CDR3 coding DNA: TGTGCCAGCAGCATTAAGACAGGGTGGGCCGGGGAGCTGTTTTTT. This sequence encodes CASSIKTGWAGELFF.

This clonotype was found a few times. The chain links TRBV21-1 to TRBJ1-6; the table calls TRBD1, which could not be checked here. TRBV21-1 counts as a pseudogene. The CDR3 runs to 13 residues. The CDR3 DNA reads TGTGCCAGCAACGGACAGGGGAATTCACCCCTCCACTTT. Translated: CASNGQGNSPLHF.

The gene calls are TRBV11-1 and TRBJ2-7, with 8 bases fitting TRBD1. Per the germline V gene, CDR1 is SGHAT and CDR2 is FQDESV (reference sequence). V shed 3 bases, J shed 3 bases, and the junction held 4 bases outside the gene matches. CDR3 length equals 14 residues. For the CDR3, the DNA is TGTGCCAGCAGCTTCTATGGACAGGGCTACGAGCAGTACTTC. Its translation is CASSFYGQGYEQYF.

This chain links TRBV18 with TRBJ2-5; tentative D call: TRBD1 (5 bases). CDR1 is KGHSH, CDR2 LQKENI, per germline. CDR3 length: 15 amino acids. Trimming removed 2 bases from V and 5 bases from J, with 15 bases in between. CDR3 protein: CASSPKGQTFETQYF. CDR3 nucleotide sequence: TGTGCCAGCTCACCAAAGGGGCAGACGTTCGAGACCCAGTACTTC.

The DNA for the CDR3 is TGTGCCAGCAGACTCGGGACAGGGGTCGACTATGGCTACACCTTC. This encodes CASRLGTGVDYGYTF. The V and J genes are TRBV5-5 and TRBJ1-2; TRBD1 matches at 10 bases. CDR3 size: 15 residues. The V and J ends lost 5 bases and 3 bases, in that order; junction bases with no gene match: 7. Per the germline V gene, CDR1 is SGHKS and CDR2 is YYEKEE (reference sequence).

This clonotype turned up a few times. The gene calls are TRBV20-1 and TRBJ1-1; D might be TRBD1 (5 bases). V shed 5 bases and J shed 5 bases, with 9 bases lying between them. Germline V gene data show CDR1 as DFQATT and CDR2 as SNEGSKA (reference sequence). The CDR3 contains 11 residues. CDR3 residues: CSAPGRTEAFF. In nucleotides, the CDR3 is TGCAGTGCTCCAGGGAGGACTGAAGCTTTCTTT.

This clonotype was observed a handful of times. This sequence joins TRBV5-1 and TRBJ2-3; TRBD1 aligns across 8 bases. Germline V CDR1 and CDR2: SGHRS, YFSETQ. Germline trimming cut 4 bases from V and 4 bases from J; bases unmatched to any gene: 8. CDR3 length: 15 amino acids. CDR3 amino acids: CASSRADRGPDTQYF. The CDR3 region has the DNA TGCGCCAGCAGCCGCGCCGACAGGGGCCCAGATACGCAGTATTTT.

This clonotype showed up many times. In nucleotides, the CDR3 is TGTGCCAGTAGCGTAGCGGCCAGCTCCTACAATGAGCAGTTCTTC. It codes for CASSVAASSYNEQFF. The chain joins TRBV12-3 or TRBV12-4 to TRBJ2-1, with a possible D match to TRBD2 (6 bases). The length of the CDR3 is 15 residues. Trimming cost V 9 bases and J 0 bases, with 15 bases left between them.

The chain carries TRBV12-3 or TRBV12-4 and TRBJ1-5, with no clear D. The CDR3 has 14 residues. The V and J ends lost 4 bases and 6 bases respectively, with 13 bases between them. The CDR3 region has the DNA TGTGCCAGCAGTTCTGGGGTTCGGGGTCAGCCCCAGCATTTT. It encodes CASSSGVRGQPQHF.

This rearrangement joins TRBV5-6 to TRBJ1-1; perhaps TRBD1 as D (5 bases). Germline V gives CDR1 SGHDT, CDR2 YYEEEE. V was cut by 3 bases and J by 10 bases, with 31 bases left in between. The CDR3 totals 18 residues. The CDR3 sequence is CASSSTGGGLLLAGRAFF. DNA of the CDR3: TGTGCCAGCAGCTCGACCGGGGGGGGATTGTTACTCGCGGGGAGAGCTTTCTTT.